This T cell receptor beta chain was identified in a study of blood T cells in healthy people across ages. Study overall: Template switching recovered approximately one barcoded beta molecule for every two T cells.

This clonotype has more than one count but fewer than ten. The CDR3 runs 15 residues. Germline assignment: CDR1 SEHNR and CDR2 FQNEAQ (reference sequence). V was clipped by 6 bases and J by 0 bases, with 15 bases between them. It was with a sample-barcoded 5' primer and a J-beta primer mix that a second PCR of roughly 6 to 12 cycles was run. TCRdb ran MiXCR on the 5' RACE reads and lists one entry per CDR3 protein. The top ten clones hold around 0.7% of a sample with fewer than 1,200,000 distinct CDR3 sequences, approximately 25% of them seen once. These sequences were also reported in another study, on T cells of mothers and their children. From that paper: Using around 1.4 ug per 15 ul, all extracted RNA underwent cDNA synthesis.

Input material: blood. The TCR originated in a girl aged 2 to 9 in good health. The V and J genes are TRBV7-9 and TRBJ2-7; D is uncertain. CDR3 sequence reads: CASSPSEISSYEQYF. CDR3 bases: TGTGCCAGCAGTCCTTCTGAGATTTCCTCCTACGAGCAGTACTTC. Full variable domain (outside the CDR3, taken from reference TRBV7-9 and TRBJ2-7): DTGVSQNPRHKITKRGQNVTFRCDPISEHNRLYWYRQTLGQGPEFLTYFQNEAQLEKSRLLSDRFSAERPKGSFSTLEIQRTEQGDSAMYLCASSPSEISSYEQYFGPGTRLTVT.